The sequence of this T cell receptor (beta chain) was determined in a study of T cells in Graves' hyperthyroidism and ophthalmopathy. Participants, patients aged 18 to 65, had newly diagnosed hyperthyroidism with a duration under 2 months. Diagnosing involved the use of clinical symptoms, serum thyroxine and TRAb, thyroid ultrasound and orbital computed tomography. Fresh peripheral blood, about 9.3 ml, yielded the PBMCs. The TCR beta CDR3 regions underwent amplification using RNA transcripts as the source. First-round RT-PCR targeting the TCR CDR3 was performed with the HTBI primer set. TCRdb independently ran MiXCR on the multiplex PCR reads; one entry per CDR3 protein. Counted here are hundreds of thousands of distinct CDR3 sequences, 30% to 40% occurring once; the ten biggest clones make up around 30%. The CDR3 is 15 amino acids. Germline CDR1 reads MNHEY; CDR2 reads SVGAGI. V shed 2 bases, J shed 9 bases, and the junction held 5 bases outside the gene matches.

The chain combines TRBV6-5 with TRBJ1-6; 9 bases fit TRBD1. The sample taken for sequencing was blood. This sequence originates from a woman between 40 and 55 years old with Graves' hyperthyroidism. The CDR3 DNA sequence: TGTGCCAGCAGTTACCATACAGGGGGCGGTTCACCCCTCCACTTT. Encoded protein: CASSYHTGGGSPLHF.